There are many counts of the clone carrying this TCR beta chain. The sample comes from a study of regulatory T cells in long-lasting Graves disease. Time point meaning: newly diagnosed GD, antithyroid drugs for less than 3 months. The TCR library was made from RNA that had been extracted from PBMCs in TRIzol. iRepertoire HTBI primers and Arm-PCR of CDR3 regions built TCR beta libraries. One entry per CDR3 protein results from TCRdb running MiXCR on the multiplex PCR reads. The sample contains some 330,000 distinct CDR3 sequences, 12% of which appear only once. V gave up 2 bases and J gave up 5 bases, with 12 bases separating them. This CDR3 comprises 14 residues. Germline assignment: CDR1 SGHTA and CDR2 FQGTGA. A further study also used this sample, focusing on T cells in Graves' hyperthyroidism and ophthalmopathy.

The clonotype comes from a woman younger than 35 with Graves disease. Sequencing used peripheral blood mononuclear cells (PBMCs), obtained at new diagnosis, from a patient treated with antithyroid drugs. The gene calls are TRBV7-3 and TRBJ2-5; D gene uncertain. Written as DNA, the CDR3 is TGTGCCAGCAGCTTACAGGAAGGTGGGGAGACCCAGTACTTC. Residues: CASSLQEGGETQYF. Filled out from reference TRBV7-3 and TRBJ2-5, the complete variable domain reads GAGVSQTPSNKVTEKGKYVELRCDPISGHTALYWYRQSLGQGPEFLIYFQGTGAADDSGLPNDRFFAVRPEGSVSTLKIQRTERGDSAVYLCASSLQEGGETQYFGPGTRLLVL.